This TCR beta chain was observed in a study of early T cells in non-severe SARS-CoV-2 infection. Study details: The authors sequenced bulk RNA from unsorted whole blood, leaving chains unpaired. Broader study findings: CD4 and private specificities were missed by VDJdb matching, which favored anti-spike CD8 responses.

Researchers attached unique molecular identifiers to individual cDNA molecules. From the 5' RACE reads, TCRdb called clonotypes with MiXCR, one entry per CDR3 protein. Of 25,000 to 35,000 distinct CDR3 sequences detected, 3% to 5% appear once; the ten largest clones hold roughly 8.2%. This clonotype was found many times. The antigen remains unidentified. Trimming removed 0 bases from V and 0 bases from J, with 8 bases in between. Germline-derived CDR1 and CDR2 are SGHTA and FQGNSA. CDR3 size: 15 residues. This chain links TRBV7-2 with TRBJ1-1; the D is unclear. The sequenced sample was whole blood. The sequence was collected from an adult who was a healthcare worker with PCR-confirmed SARS-CoV-2 infection or an uninfected control (not recorded which). CDR3 residues: CASSLALGLNTEAFF. The CDR3 DNA is TGTGCCAGCAGCTTAGCGTTAGGGCTGAACACTGAAGCTTTCTTT. The full variable domain, with the rest looked up from reference TRBV7-2 and TRBJ1-1, is GAGVSQSPSNKVTEKGKDVELRCDPISGHTALYWYRQSLGQGLEFLIYFQGNSAPDKSGLPSDRFSAERTGGSVSTLTIQRTQQEDSAVYLCASSLALGLNTEAFFGQGTRLTVV.